The rows below give T cell receptor beta chains drawn from one sample of a study of identifying expanded T cells in peripheral blood. Libraries were prepared by immunoSEQ multiplex PCR; TCRdb keeps only in-frame clonotypes and omits some of them. The sample has about 110,000 clones, 75% to 90% seen once; the top ten hold roughly 15%. The sequencing input was blood. These receptor sequences come from a person between 18 and 75 years old in good health. The CDR3 runs from the conserved cysteine through the conserved F or W. A D gene is named only where the DNA matches it firmly. Clone size is stated in some rows and not others, as once, few, many or a class when expanded.

size,V,D,J,CDR3,DNA
-,TRBV11-3,-,TRBJ1-2,CASSFNPLDGYTF,TGTGCCAGCAGCTTTAACCCTCTCGATGGCTACACCTTC
-,TRBV5-6,-,TRBJ2-2,CASSPTGPPGELFF,TGTGCCAGCAGCCCAACAGGGCCCCCCGGGGAGCTGTTTTTT
-,TRBV11-2,-,TRBJ2-1,CASSLGTENNEQFF,TGTGCCAGCAGCTTAGGAACAGAAAACAATGAGCAGTTCTTC
-,TRBV7-2,-,TRBJ2-7,CASSLVAGHEQYF,TGTGCCAGCAGCTTAGTAGCTGGCCACGAGCAGTACTTC
-,TRBV6-5,-,TRBJ2-3,CASSDKMNTDTQYF,TGTGCCAGCAGTGACAAGATGAACACAGATACGCAGTATTTT
once,TRBV28,TRBD1,TRBJ1-3,CASSYTGGGNTIYF,TGTGCCAGCAGTTACACAGGGGGCGGAAACACCATATATTTT
many,TRBV18,-,TRBJ1-1,CASSPTGWDTEAFF,TGTGCCAGCTCACCCACGGGATGGGACACTGAAGCTTTCTTT
-,TRBV28,-,TRBJ2-7,CASSPRQRYEQYF,TGTGCCAGCAGTCCAAGGCAGCGCTACGAGCAGTACTTC
-,TRBV4-3,TRBD1,TRBJ2-1,CASSQDRGPGNEQFF,TGCGCCAGCAGCCAGGACAGGGGGCCGGGGAATGAGCAGTTCTTC
-,TRBV28,-,TRBJ1-5,CASSFGVGNQPQHF,TGTGCCAGCAGTTTCGGCGTGGGGAATCAGCCCCAGCATTTT
-,TRBV2,-,TRBJ1-2,CASRPAGIRNYGYTF,TGTGCCAGCAGACCCGCCGGGATTAGGAACTATGGCTACACCTTC
once,TRBV7-9,TRBD2,TRBJ2-1,CASSLSLAGEQFF,TGTGCCAGCAGCTTATCGCTAGCGGGGGAGCAGTTCTTC
-,TRBV6-6,TRBD2,TRBJ2-7,CASSPGGGLYEQYF,TGTGCCAGCAGCCCCGGGGGGGGCCTCTACGAGCAGTACTTC
once,TRBV6-6,-,TRBJ1-6,CASSPHLPSYNSPLHF,TGTGCCAGCAGTCCCCACTTACCAAGTTATAATTCACCCCTCCACTTT
-,TRBV5-4,TRBD1,TRBJ1-2,CASSDLTGGSRDGYTF,TGTGCCAGCAGCGATCTCACAGGGGGCTCCCGTGATGGCTACACCTTC
-,TRBV6-5,-,TRBJ1-1,CASLPAGIHTEAFF,TGTGCCAGCCTTCCGGCAGGGATACACACTGAAGCTTTCTTT
-,TRBV11-2,-,TRBJ2-1,CASSHNPSGYNEQFF,TGTGCCAGCAGCCATAACCCCTCCGGATACAATGAGCAGTTCTTC
-,TRBV10-1,TRBD1,TRBJ2-7,CASSEGQGTYEQYF,TGCGCCAGCAGTGAGGGACAGGGGACCTACGAGCAGTACTTC
-,TRBV4-1,TRBD2,TRBJ2-5,CASSQDWGGLAGQETQYF,TGCGCCAGCAGCCAAGATTGGGGGGGACTAGCGGGACAAGAGACCCAGTACTTC
-,TRBV6-5,-,TRBJ1-2,CASSYSSPFAIYGYTF,TGTGCCAGCAGTTACTCGTCCCCCTTTGCGATTTATGGCTACACCTTC
once,TRBV7-4,TRBD1,TRBJ1-6,CASSRQGDNSPLHF,TGTGCCAGCAGCCGACAGGGCGATAATTCACCCCTCCACTTT
few,TRBV7-2,TRBD1,TRBJ2-2,CASTPQGAPGELFF,TGTGCCAGCACCCCACAGGGGGCGCCCGGGGAGCTGTTTTTT
-,TRBV5-4,TRBD1,TRBJ1-5,CASSPDRTQPQHF,TGTGCCAGCAGCCCGGACAGGACTCAGCCCCAGCATTTT
-,TRBV30,-,TRBJ2-5,CAWSVAFGVDQETQYF,TGTGCCTGGAGTGTGGCTTTTGGCGTCGACCAAGAGACCCAGTACTTC
-,TRBV10-3,-,TRBJ2-1,CAIRDKGDNEQFF,TGTGCCATCAGAGATAAAGGTGACAATGAGCAGTTCTTC
-,TRBV4-3,-,TRBJ1-6,CASSQDSGPPSPLHF,TGCGCCAGCAGCCAAGATTCCGGCCCCCCATCGCCCCTCCACTTT
-,TRBV5-6,-,TRBJ1-1,CASSRARENTEAFF,TGTGCCAGCAGCCGGGCAAGAGAGAACACTGAAGCTTTCTTT
-,TRBV7-2,-,TRBJ1-2,CASSRQESTGGYTF,TGTGCCAGCAGCCGACAGGAGTCAACGGGAGGCTACACCTTC
-,TRBV6-5,-,TRBJ1-1,CASSYGSKGKTEAFF,TGTGCCAGCAGTTACGGCTCAAAGGGGAAAACTGAAGCTTTCTTT
-,TRBV6-5,-,TRBJ1-1,CASSYEGVANTEAFF,TGTGCCAGCAGTTACGAAGGGGTCGCGAACACTGAAGCTTTCTTT
-,TRBV7-9,-,TRBJ2-7,CASSLSRDTYEQYF,TGTGCCAGCAGCTTATCCAGGGACACCTACGAGCAGTACTTC
-,TRBV5-8,-,TRBJ2-3,CASSLGGTTDTQYF,TGTGCCAGCAGCTTAGGAGGAACCACAGATACGCAGTATTTT
-,TRBV20-1,-,TRBJ2-2,CSASDTGELFF,TGCAGTGCTAGTGACACCGGGGAGCTGTTTTTT
-,TRBV4-2,TRBD1,TRBJ2-1,CASGWWDRGYNEQFF,TGTGCCAGCGGTTGGTGGGACAGGGGCTACAATGAGCAGTTCTTC
-,TRBV9,-,TRBJ1-1,CASSASLANTEAFF,TGTGCCAGCAGCGCTTCGTTGGCGAACACTGAAGCTTTCTTT
-,TRBV29-1,-,TRBJ1-5,CSVDTGLNQPQHF,TGCAGCGTAGACACAGGGCTCAATCAGCCCCAGCATTTT
-,TRBV18,TRBD1,TRBJ2-3,CASSQGQGRGDTQYF,TGTGCCAGCTCACAGGGACAGGGCCGAGGAGATACGCAGTATTTT
-,TRBV28,TRBD1,TRBJ1-4,CACSGDRGLWTNEKLFF,TGTGCCTGCTCCGGGGACAGGGGCCTTTGGACTAATGAAAAACTGTTTTTT
-,TRBV7-9,-,TRBJ2-2,CASLHSLQGFRTGELFF,TGTGCCAGCCTCCACAGTCTGCAGGGGTTTCGGACCGGGGAGCTGTTTTTT
-,TRBV30,TRBD1,TRBJ1-4,CAWSDTDRLNEKLFF,TGTGCCTGGAGTGATACGGACAGGTTGAATGAAAAACTGTTTTTT
-,TRBV7-7,-,TRBJ2-5,CASSLGFQETQYF,TGTGCCAGCAGCTTGGGATTCCAAGAGACCCAGTACTTC
-,TRBV4-2,TRBD1,TRBJ2-5,CASSQEGQGQGTQYF,TGTGCCAGCAGCCAAGAGGGACAGGGTCAGGGGACCCAGTACTTC
-,TRBV5-6,TRBD2,TRBJ2-3,CASSLAGDASGGSRDTQYF,TGTGCCAGCAGCTTGGCAGGGGACGCTAGCGGGGGGTCTAGAGATACGCAGTATTTT
-,TRBV4-2,TRBD1,TRBJ2-3,CASSLDRVGTDTQYF,TGTGCCAGCAGCCTTGACAGGGTTGGCACAGATACGCAGTATTTT
-,TRBV13,TRBD2,TRBJ2-3,CASSLAGGGTDTQYF,TGTGCCAGCAGCTTAGCGGGGGGGGGCACAGATACGCAGTATTTT
-,TRBV4-1,-,TRBJ2-7,CASSQDSPDYHQTYEQYF,TGCGCCAGCAGCCAAGACTCCCCTGACTACCATCAAACCTACGAGCAGTACTTC
-,TRBV12-5,-,TRBJ2-6,CASGLSGANVLTF,TGTGCTAGTGGTCTCTCTGGGGCCAACGTCCTGACTTTC
-,TRBV2,-,TRBJ2-7,CASSEDGYSYEQYF,TGTGCCAGCAGTGAGGACGGATACTCCTACGAGCAGTACTTC
-,TRBV4-3,-,TRBJ2-5,CASSPNPLQETQYF,TGCGCCAGCAGCCCTAATCCTTTACAAGAGACCCAGTACTTC